This record covers a single TCR beta chain. The source of the sample is a study of CD8+ T cells in alopecia areata. As the sequencing template, cDNA was produced by extracting RNA and reverse transcribing it. Here immunoSEQ multiplex PCR was the method, and the copy in TCRdb shows in-frame clones only, minus some. The sample carries roughly 150,000 clones, about 51% recorded once. From germline, CDR1 is SNHLY and CDR2 FYNNEI. With V trimmed by 6 bases and J by 4 bases, 18 bases remained unmatched. The CDR3 extends over 18 amino acids. Sequencing used CD8+ T cells sorted from blood, obtained at week 0. The sequence came from a human donor with alopecia areata. V and J are TRBV2 and TRBJ1-2, with 9 bases matching TRBD1. CDR3 protein: CASSDHRDRVESSYGYTF. The CDR3 DNA follows: TGTGCCAGCAGCGATCACCGGGACAGGGTAGAGTCATCCTATGGCTACACCTTC.